Listed here are 19 T cell receptor beta chains from one sample, sequenced in a study of OX40 agonist ivuxolimab in advanced cancers. Produced via immunoSEQ multiplex PCR; TCRdb's table is partial and in-frame only. Found here are some 79,000 clones, 80% to 90% of them singletons; the top ten hold less than 5%. Sequencing was performed on CD4+ or CD8+ T cells sorted from blood, taken in a trial of the OX40 agonist ivuxolimab. The receptors shown here come from an adult with an advanced solid tumor such as melanoma, head and neck, liver or kidney cancer.

The rearrangement links TRBV6-5 to TRBJ1-3; 7 nucleotides match TRBD1. Per germline, CDR1 MNHEY and CDR2 SVGAGI. With 0 bases clipped from V and 7 bases from J, the junction kept 3 bases outside the gene matches. The CDR3 is 14 amino acids. CDR3 sequence reads: CASSYSPRGNTIYF. The CDR3 DNA sequence: TGTGCCAGCAGTTACTCGCCCAGGGGGAACACCATATATTTT.

The rearrangement links TRBV28 to TRBJ2-7, with TRBD1 matching over 9 bases. This CDR3 is 14 amino acids long. Per the germline V gene, CDR1 is MDHEN and CDR2 is SYDVKM. Trimming at V came to 2 bases and at J to 4 bases, leaving 3 bases not matched to a gene. CDR3 amino acids: CASSLVTGGYEQYF. In DNA form, the CDR3 reads TGTGCCAGCAGTTTAGTGACAGGGGGTTACGAGCAGTACTTC.

The rearrangement uses TRBV30 and TRBJ2-2; 11 nucleotides align to TRBD2. CDR3 length: 15 amino acids. Looked up from germline, CDR1 is GTSNPN and CDR2 is SVGIG (reference sequence). The J segment lost 8 bases and the V segment lost 3 bases, leaving 8 bases of the junction unmatched. The CDR3 loop reads CAWSRSGRARGELFF. In DNA, the CDR3 is TGTGCCTGGAGCCGTAGCGGGAGGGCCAGGGGGGAGCTGTTTTTT.

This chain connects TRBV11-2 to TRBJ2-1; a weak D match, TRBD1 (7 bases). CDR1 is SGHAT, CDR2 FQNNGV, per germline. The V end was cut by 4 bases, the J end by 0 bases, with 19 bases between. CDR3 size: 18 residues. CDR3 amino acids: CASSSSGRTGHSYNEQFF. The CDR3 nucleotides are TGTGCCAGCAGCTCCTCTGGGAGGACAGGACACTCCTACAATGAGCAGTTCTTC.

V gene TRBV28 combines with J gene TRBJ1-5; D gene ambiguous. Trimming left V 5 bases short and J 1 base short, with 12 bases between. Germline loops: CDR1 MDHEN, CDR2 SYDVKM. The CDR3 covers 15 residues. CDR3 DNA sequence: TGTGCCAGCAGTCGTACGGATTTGAGCAATCAGCCCCAGCATTTT. Translated, it gives CASSRTDLSNQPQHF.

The genes are TRBV29-1 and TRBJ2-1; 7 bases are a match to TRBD2. This CDR3 spans 13 amino acids. Germline V lookup: CDR1 SQVTM, CDR2 ANQGSEA. With 7 bases clipped from V and 8 bases from J, the junction kept 11 bases outside the gene matches. Here the CDR3 reads CSGLRLALDEQFF. CDR3 DNA: TGCAGCGGCCTCCGACTAGCCCTAGATGAGCAGTTCTTC.

The chain couples TRBV18 to TRBJ1-1, with TRBD1 matching over 9 bases. Germline V CDR1 and CDR2: KGHSH, LQKENI. V dropped 3 bases and J dropped 2; count of bases not matched to a gene: 4. This CDR3 comprises 15 residues. CDR3 sequence: CASSPRTGENTEAFF. CDR3 DNA sequence: TGTGCCAGCTCACCCAGGACAGGGGAAAACACTGAAGCTTTCTTT.

The rearrangement uses TRBV9 and TRBJ2-2; D unclear. V was shortened by 2 bases and J by 3 bases, with 8 bases between the two germline ends. Germline-derived CDR1 and CDR2 are SGDLS and YYNGEE. This CDR3 is built from 14 residues. The chain's CDR3 is CASSVRPDTGELFF. CDR3 DNA sequence: TGTGCCAGCAGCGTCAGACCCGACACCGGGGAGCTGTTTTTT.

The chain is built from TRBV4-2 and TRBJ1-2; the D gene is possibly TRBD1 (5 bases). This CDR3 is built from 15 residues. V dropped 5 bases and J dropped 7 bases, with 20 bases sitting between them. The germline V gene has CDR1 LGHNA and CDR2 YNFKEQ. The CDR3 DNA follows: TGTGCCAGCAGCGTCCGGGACGTCCGGGCGCGTGGCTACACCTTC. Translation gives CASSVRDVRARGYTF.

This chain connects TRBV13 to TRBJ1-1; 7 nucleotides align to TRBD1. V was pared by 5 bases and J by 1 base, with 7 bases of the junction left unmatched. CDR1 is PRHDT, CDR2 FYEKMQ, per germline (reference sequence). This CDR3 contains 15 residues. CDR3 amino acids: CASSDRVRANTEAFF. For the CDR3, the DNA is TGTGCCAGCAGCGACAGGGTACGTGCGAACACTGAAGCTTTCTTT.

This clone has just one count. The chain combines TRBV19 with TRBJ2-1; TRBD2 aligns across 7 bases. The V gene end was trimmed by 10 bases and the J gene end by 3 bases; junction bases not matched to a gene: 12. Looked up from germline, CDR1 is LNHDA and CDR2 is SQIVND (reference sequence). The CDR3 extends over 15 amino acids. For the CDR3, the DNA is TGTGCCACCCGAGACGAGCGGGAAAGCTACAATGAGCAGTTCTTC. Translating it yields CATRDERESYNEQFF.

The chain combines TRBV11-3 with TRBJ2-1; 7 bases fit TRBD2. Germline loops: CDR1 SGHNT, CDR2 YENEEA. This CDR3 comprises 13 residues. The V gene end was trimmed by 5 bases and the J gene end by 7 bases; junction bases not matched to a gene: 5. This CDR3 reads CASSMGGENEQFF. The CDR3 DNA reads TGTGCCAGCAGCATGGGGGGGGAAAATGAGCAGTTCTTC.

A single count supports this clone. The chain is built from TRBV28 and TRBJ2-7; D not certain. Germline lookup yields CDR1 MDHEN and CDR2 SYDVKM. This CDR3 region has 11 residues. The V gene lost 3 bases and the J gene lost 4 bases, with 4 bases spanning the gap. This CDR3 reads CASSFEYEQYF. Here the CDR3 DNA reads TGTGCCAGCAGTTTCGAATACGAGCAGTACTTC.

The chain combines TRBV5-1 with TRBJ2-5; 7 bases line up with TRBD2. The CDR3 spans 14 residues. V gave up 3 bases and J gave up 5 bases; unmatched junction bases: 7. CDR1 is SGHRS and CDR2 is YFSETQ in the germline V gene. In DNA, the CDR3 is TGCGCCAGCAGCTCGACGGGGGGTATGGAGACCCAGTACTTC. Translating it yields CASSSTGGMETQYF.

The V and J genes are TRBV5-1 and TRBJ1-6; TRBD1 might be the D (6 bases). CDR1 is SGHRS and CDR2 is YFSETQ in the germline V gene. This CDR3 contains 15 residues. The V end lost 1 base, the J end lost 8 bases, and 13 bases lay between the germline ends. The CDR3 DNA sequence: TGCGCCAGCAGCTTGTTTGGGGGCCGGGATTCACCCCTCCACTTT. Amino acid sequence: CASSLFGGRDSPLHF. The full variable domain, completed using reference TRBV5-1 and TRBJ1-6, is KAGVTQTPRYLIKTRGQQVTLSCSPISGHRSVSWYQQTPGQGLQFLFEYFSETQRNKGNFPGRFSGRQFSNSRSEMNVSTLELGDSALYLCASSLFGGRDSPLHFGNGTRLTVT.

The genes are TRBV4-1 and TRBJ2-7; 8 positions match TRBD1. CDR3 length equals 16 residues. The germline V gene encodes CDR1 MGHRA and CDR2 YSYEKL. V lost 1 base and J lost 0; bases outside the gene matches: 5. The CDR3 loop is CASSQGQGPSSYEQYF. The CDR3 DNA reads as TGCGCCAGCAGCCAAGGACAGGGGCCCAGCTCCTACGAGCAGTACTTC.

The V and J genes are TRBV11-2 and TRBJ2-7, with D perhaps assigned TRBD1 or TRBD2 (5 bases each). CDR3 length: 15 amino acids. V was pared by 2 bases and J by 0 bases, with 11 bases between. Germline values: CDR1 SGHAT, CDR2 FQNNGV. CDR3 coding DNA: TGTGCCAGCAGCTTATTCCGGGACGGCTCCTACGAGCAGTACTTC. It is translated as CASSLFRDGSYEQYF.

V gene TRBV6-5 combines with J gene TRBJ2-5; weak D call: TRBD2 (7 bases). The CDR3 extends over 13 amino acids. Between the trimmed V and J ends, which lost 9 bases and 5 bases, there was a span of 16 bases. Germline CDR1 is MNHEY and CDR2 is SVGAGI. CDR3 sequence: CASRSGGVETQYF. The CDR3 DNA reads as TGTGCCAGTCGTTCGGGGGGCGTGGAGACCCAGTACTTC.

This clone was seen at least ten times. The chain is built from TRBV10-3 and TRBJ1-2; no firm D call. There are 14 residues in the CDR3. V shed 3 bases and J shed 7 bases, with 15 bases lying between them. The germline CDR1 and CDR2 sequences are ENHRY and SYGVKD. CDR3 in amino acids: CAISEDTRPSGYTF. The DNA for the CDR3 is TGTGCCATCAGTGAAGACACCCGACCCAGTGGCTACACCTTC.